This entry lists 12 T cell receptor beta chains sequenced from one sample in a study of tumor-infiltrating lymphocytes in primary liver carcinoma. Co-extraction yielded RNA and DNA from 20-30 mg of unsorted bulk tissue. Synthesis of TCR beta cDNA was carried out from 500 ng total RNA with a constant-region primer. Construction of TCR beta libraries relied on three successive nested multiplex PCR rounds employing slightly modified ARM-PCR. A C-beta reverse primer was combined with TRBV1-TRBV30 forward primers in the first two PCR rounds, and each round had approximately 10 cycles. TCRdb recomputed calls from the multiplex PCR reads with MiXCR, one row per CDR3 protein. The repertoire holds 40,000 to 60,000 distinct CDR3 sequences, approximately 70% seen once, with just under 30% in the top ten. The specimen sequenced was liver tumor tissue from sampling region 5. Subset noted: tumor region T5, tumor centre. These TCRs come from a man aged 40-55 years with primary liver carcinoma and hepatitis B virus infection.

This clonotype has more than one count but fewer than ten. Its ends do not fully match the called genes, so a read error is possible. The chain links TRBV24-1 to TRBJ2-2; TRBD1 agrees at 9 bases. The CDR3 spans 17 residues. Germline V gives CDR1 KGHDR, CDR2 SFDVKD. CDR3 region: CTTSDRGQGSNTGELFF. The DNA for the CDR3 is TGTACCACCAGTGACCGAGGACAGGGGTCGAATACCGGGGAGCTGTTTTTT.

This clonotype qualifies as medium-sized (0.01 to 0.1%). This chain uses TRBV11-1 with TRBJ2-7; possible D gene TRBD1, 6 bases. Germline-derived CDR1 and CDR2 are SGHAT and FQDESV (reference sequence). Trimming stripped 3 bases from V and 0 bases from J, with 12 bases between. CDR3 length: 15 residues. CDR3 residues: CASSFDGQFSYEQYF. CDR3 DNA sequence: TGTGCCAGCAGCTTCGACGGACAGTTCTCCTACGAGCAGTACTTC.

V gene TRBV4-1 combines with J gene TRBJ1-5; D remains unclear. V lost 3 bases and J lost 2, with 11 bases in between. The CDR3 is made up of 15 amino acids. CDR1 is MGHRA, CDR2 YSYEKL, per germline. CDR3 DNA: TGCGCCAGCAGCCAGCAAGGACGTGGCAATCAGCCCCAGCATTTT. The encoded protein is CASSQQGRGNQPQHF.

Worth noting for this clonotype: The junction departs from germline at one end; a sequencing error may be responsible. The chain is built from TRBV6-5 and TRBJ2-1; TRBD1 matches at 7 bases. Germline V lookup: CDR1 MNHEY, CDR2 SVGAGI. The length of the CDR3 is 14 residues. CDR3 DNA sequence: TGTGCCAGCAGTTACGGGAACAGGGGAAATGAGCAGTCCTTC. Its translation: CASSYGNRGNEQSF.

A note on this clonotype: A read error may produce the germline difference seen at one junction end. V usage is TRBV10-3 and J usage is TRBJ1-1; D gene uncertain. CDR3 size: 12 residues. CDR1 is ENHRY, CDR2 SYGVKD, per germline. CDR3: CATSEQRTEAFF. The CDR3 DNA is TGTGCCACCAGTGAACAGCGGACTGAGGCTTTCTTT.

The rearrangement joins TRBV14 to TRBJ1-1, with D unresolved. The length of the CDR3 is 15 residues. The V end was cut by 1 base, the J end by 3 bases, with 12 bases between. CDR1 SGHDN and CDR2 FVKESK come from the germline V gene. CDR3 bases: TGTGCCAGCAGCCAAGCCCTAAGGGAGTACACTGAAGCTTTCTTT. This gives the protein CASSQALREYTEAFF. Supplemented by reference TRBV14 and TRBJ1-1, the full variable domain reads EAGVTQFPSHSVIEKGQTVTLRCDPISGHDNLYWYRRVMGKEIKFLLHFVKESKQDESGMPNNRFLAERTGGTYSTLKVQPAELEDSGVYFCASSQALREYTEAFFGQGTRLTVV.

In this sample, this clonotype turned up many times. The chain employs TRBV19 and TRBJ1-5; TRBD1 might be the D (5 bases). Trimming left V 6 bases short and J 3 bases short, with 18 bases between. Germline values: CDR1 LNHDA, CDR2 SQIVND (reference sequence). The CDR3 has 16 residues. This CDR3 reads CASSDEAAGFNQPQHF. The DNA of the CDR3 is TGTGCCAGTAGCGACGAGGCAGCAGGGTTCAATCAGCCCCAGCATTTT.

On this clonotype itself: This likely comes from a read error, as the CDR3 has no conserved phenylalanine or tryptophan at its end. No DNA is shown, since the ends of the CDR3 on it are uncertain; the CDR3 is the one TCRdb lists. The chain combines TRBV12-3 or TRBV12-4 with TRBJ1-3. The CDR3 has 11 residues if both end residues are counted. CDR3: CASSLGNTICL.

As concerns this clonotype: This CDR3 is missing its conserved last phenylalanine or tryptophan, likely due to a read error. This chain links TRBV6-5 with TRBJ2-7, with D possibly being TRBD2 (6 bases). The length of the CDR3 is 16 residues. Germline values: CDR1 MNHEY, CDR2 SVGAGI. CDR3 loop: CVSSITRDFGSSEQYS. CDR3 in DNA: TGTGTCAGCAGTATCACCCGGGACTTTGGTTCCTCCGAGCAGTACTCC.

Comments on this clonotype: Just one base apart from a much larger clone, this may be a read error. The J gene is TRBJ2-2, the V gene TRBV10-3; D gene uncertain. In germline, CDR1 is ENHRY, CDR2 SYGVKD. V shed 10 bases and J shed 4 bases, with 13 bases lying between them. The length of the CDR3 is 13 residues. The CDR3 DNA follows: TGTGCCACCAGAAGGCTCTCCACCGGGGAGCTGTTTTTT. It specifies CATRRLSTGELFF.

The sample holds many counts of this clonotype. J is TRBJ2-1 and V is TRBV10-3; tentative D call: TRBD2 (5 bases). Germline CDR1 and CDR2: ENHRY and SYGVKD. This CDR3 is built from 13 residues. V was cut by 4 bases and J by 4 bases, with 8 bases left in between. CDR3 sequence (DNA): TGTGCCATCAGTGCGGAGGAGTACAATGAGCAGTTCTTC. It encodes CAISAEEYNEQFF.

Notes on this clonotype: Given the absence of the conserved phenylalanine or tryptophan at the CDR3 end, a read error is likely. The chain is built from TRBV2 and TRBJ2-7; D gene ambiguous. Germline assignment: CDR1 SNHLY and CDR2 FYNNEI. The V and J ends lost 8 bases and 2 bases respectively, with 10 bases between them. The CDR3 runs 12 residues. The CDR3 nucleotides read TGTGCCAGCGGCGGCAGAGCCTACGAGCAGTACTTA. This codes for CASGGRAYEQYL.